Listed here are 2 T cell receptor beta chains from one sample, sequenced in a study of T cells in Graves' hyperthyroidism and ophthalmopathy. RNA transcripts were the template for amplifying TCR beta CDR3 regions. An initial round of RT-PCR targeting the TCR CDR3 relied on the HTBI primer set. TCRdb processed the multiplex PCR reads anew with MiXCR; each CDR3 protein has one entry. The sample comprises about 360,000 distinct CDR3 sequences, just under 25% of which are singletons, and more than 60% rests with the top ten. The sample taken for sequencing was blood. The source is a man aged 45-60 years with Graves' hyperthyroidism.

This clonotype was detected many times. The CDR3, as DNA: TGTGCCAGCAGCTTCGGCTTCACAGATACGCAGTATTTT. Translating gives CASSFGFTDTQYF. V is TRBV7-9 and J is TRBJ2-3; D is unclear. The germline V gene encodes CDR1 SEHNR and CDR2 FQNEAQ (reference sequence). The V and J ends lost 3 bases and 2 bases respectively, with 6 bases between them. CDR3 size: 13 residues.

J is TRBJ2-2 and V is TRBV11-1; 8 bases align to TRBD2. Germline-derived CDR1 and CDR2 are SGHAT and FQDESV (reference sequence). V shed 5 bases, J shed 7 bases, and the junction held 3 bases outside the gene matches. CDR3 length equals 13 residues. In DNA, the CDR3 is TGTGCCAGCAGCCCCCGGGGGGGCGGGGAGCTGTTTTTT. This sequence encodes CASSPRGGGELFF.